This passage covers 9 T cell receptor beta chains from one sample sequenced in a study of blood T cell repertoires in COVID-19 (dated by TCRdb to 2018 to 2020). The protocol used for the library was the immunoSEQ multiplex PCR assay. TCRdb stores this immuneACCESS table with in-frame sequences only. Part of the clones is absent; in the studies checked, under half of the shortfall reflects unresolved V genes, and no reason is known for the rest. The sample includes some 260,000 clones, with roughly 90% observed a single time. The ten largest clones capture 6% to 7% of the sample. The sample consisted of PBMCs or T cells enriched from blood (not recorded which). All receptors derive from a woman younger than 45 with acute COVID-19.

CDR3 in DNA: TGTGCCTGGAGTGCCGCGTGGTCCATACTCCACTACGAGCAGTACTTC. This translates into CAWSAAWSILHYEQYF. The rearrangement joins TRBV30 to TRBJ2-7, with unresolved D. Looked up from germline, CDR1 is GTSNPN and CDR2 is SVGIG (reference sequence). This CDR3 comprises 16 residues. Deletions cut 1 base from V and 3 bases from J, with 19 bases between. The full variable domain, with the rest looked up from reference TRBV30 and TRBJ2-7, is SQTIHQWPATLVQPVGSPLSLECTVEGTSNPNLYWYRQAAGRGLQLLFYSVGIGQISSEVPQNLSASRPQDRQFILSSKKLLLSDSGFYLCAWSAAWSILHYEQYFGPGTRLTVT.

The chain employs TRBV7-2 and TRBJ2-1; 8 bases map to TRBD2. Germline V gene data show CDR1 as SGHTA and CDR2 as FQGNSA. CDR3 length: 16 residues. Trimming removed 5 bases from V and 5 bases from J; junction bases left unmatched: 11. The CDR3 DNA reads as TGTGCCAGCAGCCCTTGGACTAGCTTAAAAGACAATGAGCAGTTCTTC. Translation gives CASSPWTSLKDNEQFF.

J is TRBJ1-2 and V is TRBV27, with a possible D match to TRBD1 (6 bases). Germline CDR1 and CDR2: MNHEY and SMNVEV (reference sequence). The CDR3 is made up of 17 amino acids. Trimming removed 1 base from V and 1 base from J, with 16 bases in between. The CDR3 DNA reads TGTGCCAGCAGTTTATTCCCGTCGGGACAAATTAACTATGGCTACACCTTC. This translates into CASSLFPSGQINYGYTF.

V usage is TRBV9 and J usage is TRBJ2-2; D possibly corresponds to TRBD2 (6 bases). The CDR3 consists of 14 residues. Trimming shortened V by 5 bases and J by 7 bases, and 15 bases separated the two germline ends. Germline-derived CDR1 and CDR2 are SGDLS and YYNGEE. Written as DNA, the CDR3 is TGTGCCAGCAGGTCGCCGGGGGTTGTCGGGGAGCTGTTTTTT. As protein: CASRSPGVVGELFF. Complete variable domain (other parts from reference TRBV9 and TRBJ2-2): DSGVTQTPKHLITATGQRVTLRCSPRSGDLSVYWYQQSLDQGLQFLIQYYNGEERAKGNILERFSAQQFPDLHSELNLSSLELGDSALYFCASRSPGVVGELFFGEGSRLTVL.

The V and J genes are TRBV9 and TRBJ1-2; the D gene is possibly TRBD1 (6 bases). V lost 0 bases, J lost 5 bases, and 14 bases lay in between. This CDR3 contains 15 residues. Germline CDR1 is SGDLS and CDR2 is YYNGEE. The CDR3 sequence is CASSVEQGPLYGYTF. DNA for the CDR3: TGTGCCAGCAGCGTAGAACAGGGACCTCTTTATGGCTACACCTTC.

CDR3: CASSDRVLVTQYF. The DNA of the CDR3 is TGTGCCAGTAGTGACAGGGTTCTGGTGACCCAGTACTTC. J is TRBJ2-5 and V is TRBV19, with 7 bases identical to TRBD1. The CDR3 runs to 13 residues. V lost 5 bases, J lost 7 bases, and 7 bases stayed unmatched. Per germline, CDR1 LNHDA and CDR2 SQIVND (reference sequence). Full variable domain (rest looked up from reference TRBV19 and TRBJ2-5): DGGITQSPKYLFRKEGQNVTLSCEQNLNHDAMYWYRQDPGQGLRLIYYSQIVNDFQKGDIAEGYSVSREKKESFPLTVTSAQKNPTAFYLCASSDRVLVTQYFGPGTRLLVL.

The rearrangement uses TRBV28 and TRBJ1-6; D not certain. The germline V gene has CDR1 MDHEN and CDR2 SYDVKM. The V end lost 6 bases, the J end lost 9 bases, and 12 bases lay between the germline ends. The CDR3 contains 13 residues. DNA for the CDR3: TGTGCCAGCAGACGAGGGCTCGCTTCACCCCTCCACTTT. Translating gives CASRRGLASPLHF.

The CDR3 loop is CASTRLTGGTGELFF. CDR3 nucleotide sequence: TGTGCCAGCACAAGGTTGACAGGGGGCACCGGGGAGCTGTTTTTT. The chain links TRBV6-5 to TRBJ2-2, with 9 bases fitting TRBD1. In germline, CDR1 is MNHEY, CDR2 SVGAGI. The trim removed 7 bases at V and 4 bases at J, leaving 7 bases unmatched. The CDR3 contains 15 residues.

The chain has TRBV7-9 and TRBJ2-1; D might be TRBD1 (5 bases). CDR1 and CDR2 from the germline V gene are SEHNR and FQNEAQ (reference sequence). The CDR3 covers 16 residues. V gave up 3 bases and J gave up 0 bases, with 12 bases separating them. Here the CDR3 DNA reads TGTGCCAGCAGCTTCCCGGACAAAAACTCCTACAATGAGCAGTTCTTC. This translates into CASSFPDKNSYNEQFF.